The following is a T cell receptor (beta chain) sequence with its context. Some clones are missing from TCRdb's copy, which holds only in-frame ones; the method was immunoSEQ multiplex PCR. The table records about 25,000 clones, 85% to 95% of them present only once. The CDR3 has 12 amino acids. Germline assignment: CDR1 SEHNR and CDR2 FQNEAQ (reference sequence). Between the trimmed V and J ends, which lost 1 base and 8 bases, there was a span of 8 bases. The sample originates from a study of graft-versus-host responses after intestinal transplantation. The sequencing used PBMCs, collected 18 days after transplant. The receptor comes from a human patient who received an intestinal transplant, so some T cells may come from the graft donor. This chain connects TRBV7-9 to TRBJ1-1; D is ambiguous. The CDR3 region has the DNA TGTGCCAGCAGCTTAGATGTTCCGGAAGCTTTCTTT. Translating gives CASSLDVPEAFF.